The present TCR beta chain was sequenced within a study of blood T cell repertoires in COVID-19. At the level of the study: PBMCs, B-cell-depleted T cells, or T cells provided the cDNA or gDNA that made up the material.

V was shortened by 4 bases and J by 8 bases, with 21 bases between the two germline ends. This CDR3 spans 15 amino acids. Germline V gives CDR1 SGHTS, CDR2 YDEGEE. The assay was immunoSEQ multiplex PCR, and TCRdb's table has in-frame clones only and misses some. The sample has fewer than 200,000 clones; about 72% are singletons. The genes are TRBV5-8 and TRBJ1-2; no definite D call. The sequenced material came from PBMCs or T cells enriched from blood (not recorded which). The sequence was obtained from a woman aged 45-65 years who had recovered from COVID-19. The CDR3 DNA reads as TGTGCCAGCAGCAGCGCGAGGTTTTATGGAGGAGGCTACACCTTC. Protein sequence: CASSSARFYGGGYTF.